The 15 T cell receptor beta chains reported below all come from one sample, sequenced in a study of blood T cell repertoires in COVID-19. TCRdb's table, derived via immunoSEQ multiplex PCR, lists solely in-frame clones and lacks some. Among 250,000 to 300,000 clones listed, 88% were seen once. The sequenced sample consisted of peripheral blood. The receptor set was obtained from a woman in her sixties or seventies with COVID-19, enrolled during active disease.

The chain uses TRBV4-1 and TRBJ2-7; D not certain. This CDR3 contains 14 residues. The V and J ends lost 0 bases and 2 bases respectively, with 8 bases between them. Looked up from germline, CDR1 is MGHRA and CDR2 is YSYEKL. In nucleotides, the CDR3 is TGCGCCAGCAGCCAAGATGGCGGCACCTACGAGCAGTACTTC. Its translation is CASSQDGGTYEQYF.

This clone was counted a few times. In the same sample, other DNA sequences code for this CDR3. The rearrangement links TRBV7-2 to TRBJ2-7, with TRBD2 matching 7 bases. Per the germline V gene, CDR1 is SGHTA and CDR2 is FQGNSA. V was pared by 2 bases and J by 0 bases, with 4 bases of the junction left unmatched. CDR3 length equals 15 residues. In DNA, the CDR3 is TGTGCCAGCAGCTTACGAGGCGGGAGCTCCTACGAGCAGTACTTC. This codes for CASSLRGGSSYEQYF.

The rearrangement links TRBV3-1 (or the pseudogene TRBV3-2) to TRBJ1-1, with 7 bases fitting TRBD1. V lost 0 bases and J lost 7; bases outside the gene matches: 11. This CDR3 is built from 16 residues. Germline CDR1 is LGHDT and CDR2 is YNNKEL (reference sequence). In nucleotides, the CDR3 is TGTGCCAGCAGCCAAGATTTAGTTGGGGACAGAGGTGAAGCTTTCTTT. This codes for CASSQDLVGDRGEAFF.

This clone was seen more than once but under ten times. The CDR3 sequence is CASSVSGNSYEQYF. DNA for the CDR3: TGTGCCAGCAGCGTTAGCGGTAACTCCTACGAGCAGTACTTC. The rearrangement uses TRBV5-6 and TRBJ2-7; maybe TRBD2 (6 bases). Trimming pared 4 bases from V and 0 bases from J, leaving 11 bases between. The CDR3 length is 14 residues. Germline CDR1 reads SGHDT; CDR2 reads YYEEEE.

This chain links TRBV5-1 with TRBJ2-3; D gene unclear. V lost 1 base and J 0 bases, leaving 9 bases between the germline ends. Germline V gene lookup returns CDR1 SGHRS and CDR2 YFSETQ. The CDR3 loop spans 15 amino acids. The CDR3 DNA is TGCGCCAGCAGCTTGTCAGGCGTAAGCACAGATACGCAGTATTTT. Amino acids: CASSLSGVSTDTQYF.

The V call is TRBV19, the J call TRBJ1-2, with 12 bases aligning to TRBD1. The CDR3 extends over 17 amino acids. Germline CDR1 LNHDA, CDR2 SQIVND (reference sequence). V shed 6 bases, J shed 4 bases, and the junction held 12 bases outside the gene matches. In nucleotides, the CDR3 is TGTGCCAGTAGCCTCCTTGGGACAGGGGGCAATTCCTATGGCTACACCTTC. It specifies CASSLLGTGGNSYGYTF. Combining the CDR3 with reference TRBV19 and TRBJ1-2 gives the whole variable domain DGGITQSPKYLFRKEGQNVTLSCEQNLNHDAMYWYRQDPGQGLRLIYYSQIVNDFQKGDIAEGYSVSREKKESFPLTVTSAQKNPTAFYLCASSLLGTGGNSYGYTFGSGTRLTVV.

With regard to this clone: Other DNA sequences of this sample code for an identical CDR3. The chain couples TRBV5-4 to TRBJ2-7, with a tentative D call TRBD1 (6 bases). The CDR3 length is 15 residues. V gave up 0 bases and J gave up 2 bases, with 12 bases separating them. Germline V lookup: CDR1 SGHNT, CDR2 YYREEE (reference sequence). The DNA of the CDR3 is TGTGCCAGCAGCTTGGGAGGGGGTGCCACCTACGAGCAGTACTTC. Its translation is CASSLGGGATYEQYF. Supplemented by reference TRBV5-4 and TRBJ2-7, the full variable domain reads ETGVTQSPTHLIKTRGQQVTLRCSSQSGHNTVSWYQQALGQGPQFIFQYYREEENGRGNFPPRFSGLQFPNYSSELNVNALELDDSALYLCASSLGGGATYEQYFGPGTRLTVT.

The V gene is TRBV7-9, the J gene TRBJ1-1, with TRBD1 matching over 7 bases. The J segment lost 4 bases and the V segment lost 5 bases, leaving 7 bases of the junction unmatched. The germline V gene has CDR1 SEHNR and CDR2 FQNEAQ (reference sequence). The CDR3 spans 14 residues. CDR3 nucleotide sequence: TGTGCCAGCAGCACCGGGACAGTGAGCACTGAAGCTTTCTTT. Its protein is CASSTGTVSTEAFF. The full variable domain, with the rest looked up from reference TRBV7-9 and TRBJ1-1, is DTGVSQNPRHKITKRGQNVTFRCDPISEHNRLYWYRQTLGQGPEFLTYFQNEAQLEKSRLLSDRFSAERPKGSFSTLEIQRTEQGDSAMYLCASSTGTVSTEAFFGQGTRLTVV.

This chain links TRBV18 with TRBJ2-7; tentatively, D is TRBD1 (5 bases). The CDR3 length is 12 residues. Germline V CDR1 and CDR2: KGHSH, LQKENI. The ends were cut back, 5 bases at V and 4 bases at J, with 9 bases in the middle. The CDR3 spells CASSDSLYEQYF. CDR3 nucleotide sequence: TGTGCCAGCTCAGACAGTTTATACGAGCAGTACTTC.

This chain links TRBV7-2 with TRBJ2-5; D is possibly TRBD2 (5 bases). Germline loops: CDR1 SGHTA, CDR2 FQGNSA. V was cut by 1 base and J by 1 base, with 7 bases left in between. The CDR3 is made up of 14 amino acids. Written as DNA, the CDR3 is TGTGCCAGCAGCTTAGGGCTAGCCCAAGAGACCCAGTACTTC. It encodes CASSLGLAQETQYF.

Concerning this clone: Sequence at one end of the junction differs from germline and may be a read error. The gene calls are TRBV28 and TRBJ1-5; TRBD1 matches 7 bases. The CDR3 runs 13 residues. CDR1 and CDR2 from the germline V gene are MDHEN and SYDVKM. DNA for the CDR3: TGTGCCAGCAGTTGGGACAGCACTCAGCCCCAGCATTTT. It encodes CASSWDSTQPQHF.

This clone was seen a single time. This chain uses TRBV28 with TRBJ2-1, with 12 bases lining up with TRBD2. V shed 3 bases and J 7 bases; nucleotides not matched to a gene: 4. The germline V gene encodes CDR1 MDHEN and CDR2 SYDVKM. The CDR3 totals 15 residues. CDR3 sequence reads: CASSFLAGGGNEQFF. Here the CDR3 DNA reads TGTGCCAGCAGTTTCCTAGCGGGAGGGGGAAATGAGCAGTTCTTC.

The CDR3 protein is CASSPTGHNTGELFF. Written as DNA, the CDR3 is TGCGCCAGCAGCCCAACGGGACATAACACCGGGGAGCTGTTTTTT. The chain carries TRBV5-1 and TRBJ2-2, with D perhaps TRBD1 (6 bases). CDR3 length equals 15 residues. Trimming cost V 4 bases and J 2 bases, with 12 bases left between them. CDR1 and CDR2 from the germline V gene are SGHRS and YFSETQ. Full variable domain (outside the CDR3, taken from reference TRBV5-1 and TRBJ2-2): KAGVTQTPRYLIKTRGQQVTLSCSPISGHRSVSWYQQTPGQGLQFLFEYFSETQRNKGNFPGRFSGRQFSNSRSEMNVSTLELGDSALYLCASSPTGHNTGELFFGEGSRLTVL.

V and J are TRBV7-2 and TRBJ1-2; D not certain. The CDR3 sequence is 13 residues long. V was clipped by 2 bases and J by 3 bases, with 7 bases between them. Germline CDR1 SGHTA, CDR2 FQGNSA. CDR3 sequence reads: CASSLITDYGYTF. The CDR3 region has the DNA TGTGCCAGCAGCTTAATCACAGACTATGGCTACACCTTC.

CDR3 sequence reads: CASSSIAGNTIYF. Here the CDR3 DNA reads TGTGCCAGCAGCTCTATCGCTGGAAACACCATATATTTT. The chain links TRBV7-9 to TRBJ1-3; D is ambiguous. The CDR3 length is 13 residues. Germline CDR1 SEHNR, CDR2 FQNEAQ (reference sequence). V dropped 4 bases and J dropped 2 bases, with 6 bases sitting between them.